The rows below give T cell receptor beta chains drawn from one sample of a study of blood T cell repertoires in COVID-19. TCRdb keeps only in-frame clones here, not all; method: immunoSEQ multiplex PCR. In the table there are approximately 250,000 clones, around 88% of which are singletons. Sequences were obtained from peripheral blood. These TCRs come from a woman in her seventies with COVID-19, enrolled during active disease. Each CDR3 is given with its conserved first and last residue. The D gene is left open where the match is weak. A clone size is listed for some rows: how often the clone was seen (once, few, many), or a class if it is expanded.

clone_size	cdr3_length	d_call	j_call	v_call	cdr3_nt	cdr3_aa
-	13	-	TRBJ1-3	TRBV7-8	TGTGCCAGCAGCCCCGTCTTCGGAAACACCATATATTTT	CASSPVFGNTIYF
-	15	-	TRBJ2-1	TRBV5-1	TGCGCCAGCACCACCGGACAGACCTCCTACAATGAGCAGTTCTTC	CASTTGQTSYNEQFF
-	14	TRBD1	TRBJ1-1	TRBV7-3	TGTGCCAGCAGTTGGGGGACAGGGGACTTGCAAGCTTTCTTT	CASSWGTGDLQAFF
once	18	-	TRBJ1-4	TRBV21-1	TGTGCCAGCAGCACAGCGGGGCATCCAAGAACAACTAATGAAAAACTGTTTTTT	CASSTAGHPRTTNEKLFF
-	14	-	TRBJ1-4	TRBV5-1	TGCGCCAGCAGCTTGGGGGGCTCGGATGAAAAACTGTTTTTT	CASSLGGSDEKLFF
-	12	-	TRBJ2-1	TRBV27	TGTGCCAGCAGTTTACGAGGAAGTGAGCAGTTCTTC	CASSLRGSEQFF
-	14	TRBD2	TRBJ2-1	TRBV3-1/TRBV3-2	TGTGCCAGCAGAACGACTAGCGGGGGGGCCTCGGAGTTCTTC	CASRTTSGGASEFF
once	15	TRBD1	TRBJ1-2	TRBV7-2	TGTGCCAGCAGCTCTCCGGCGCAGGGGGCAGGAGGCTACACCTTC	CASSSPAQGAGGYTF
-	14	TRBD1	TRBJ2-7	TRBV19	TGTGCCAGTAGCCTAGGACAGGGGGAGTACGAGCAGTACTTC	CASSLGQGEYEQYF
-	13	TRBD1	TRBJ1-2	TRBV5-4	TGTGCCAGCAGCCCCGACAGGGAAGATGGCTACACCTTC	CASSPDREDGYTF
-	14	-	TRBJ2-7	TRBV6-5	TGTGCCAGCACCCAGGGGCAGGGGAGATACGAGCAGTACTTC	CASTQGQGRYEQYF
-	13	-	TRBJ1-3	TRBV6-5	TGTGCCAGCAACCAGGGAACCGGAAACACCATATATTTT	CASNQGTGNTIYF
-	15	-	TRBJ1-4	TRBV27	TGTGCCAGCAGTCCCGGACAGTCAACTAATGAAAAACTGTTTTTT	CASSPGQSTNEKLFF
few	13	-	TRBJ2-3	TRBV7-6	TGTGCCAGCAGCTTAGCACGAGGCGATACGCAGTATTTT	CASSLARGDTQYF
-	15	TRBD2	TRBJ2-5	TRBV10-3	TGTGCCATCAGCCCTAGCGGGGTGAACCAAGAGACCCAGTACTTC	CAISPSGVNQETQYF
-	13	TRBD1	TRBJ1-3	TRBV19	TGTGCCAGCCAGGGACAGGTCGGGAACACCATATATTTT	CASQGQVGNTIYF
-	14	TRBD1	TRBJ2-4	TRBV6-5	TGTGCCAGCAGCCCGGGACAGTTCGGAAACATTCAGTACTTC	CASSPGQFGNIQYF
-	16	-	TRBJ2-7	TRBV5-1	TGCGCCAGCAGCCCCAGACCGGGATCAAGCTCCTACGAGCAGTACTTC	CASSPRPGSSSYEQYF
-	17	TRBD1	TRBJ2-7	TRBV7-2	TGTGCCAGCAGCTTAGCGCGAGGACAGGGGGGCTCCTACGAGCAGTACTTC	CASSLARGQGGSYEQYF
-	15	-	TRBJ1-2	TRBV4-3	TGCGCCAGCAGCCAAGTGGGGGAGGGGGTATCTGGCTACACCTTC	CASSQVGEGVSGYTF
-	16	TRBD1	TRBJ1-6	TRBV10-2	TGCGCCAGCGGGACAGAGCAAAGCTCCTATAATTCACCCCTCCACTTT	CASGTEQSSYNSPLHF
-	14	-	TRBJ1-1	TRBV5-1	TGCGCCAGCAGACCCCAGGGGAGTAACACTGAAGCTTTCTTT	CASRPQGSNTEAFF
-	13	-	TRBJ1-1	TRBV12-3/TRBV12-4	TGTGCCACCCAAGGGTCGAGGGACACTGAAGCTTTCTTT	CATQGSRDTEAFF
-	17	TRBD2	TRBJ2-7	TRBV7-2	TGTGCCAGCAGCTTAAGGGGTCCAGCGGGGGGCCCAGACGAGCAGTACTTC	CASSLRGPAGGPDEQYF
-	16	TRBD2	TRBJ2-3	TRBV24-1	TGTGCCACCAGTGCAGCTAGCGGGGGTATAACAGATACGCAGTATTTT	CATSAASGGITDTQYF
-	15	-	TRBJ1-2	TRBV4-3	TGCGCCAGCAGCCAAGATGGGGGCAGGAACTATGGCTACACCTTC	CASSQDGGRNYGYTF
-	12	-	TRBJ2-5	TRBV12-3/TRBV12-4	TGTGCCAGCAGTTTAGGCAGAGAGACCCAGTACTTC	CASSLGRETQYF
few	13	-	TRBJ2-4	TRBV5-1	TGCGCCAGCAGCTTGGGGGGGCAGTACATTCAGTACTTC	CASSLGGQYIQYF
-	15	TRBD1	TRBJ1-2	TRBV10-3	TGTGCCATCAGCGCTACAGGGGAGCAGGGCTATGGCTACACCTTC	CAISATGEQGYGYTF
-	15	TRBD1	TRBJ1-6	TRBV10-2	TGCGCCAGCAGCCTCGGGACAGACGTTAATTCACCCCTCCACTTT	CASSLGTDVNSPLHF
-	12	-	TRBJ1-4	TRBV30	TGTGCCTGGGAACAGAATAATGAAAAACTGTTTTTT	CAWEQNNEKLFF
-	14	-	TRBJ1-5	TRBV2	TGTGCCAGCACCCCTGGGGAGGCAAATCAGCCCCAGCATTTT	CASTPGEANQPQHF